This entry describes one TCR beta chain. Its antigen is as yet unknown. V was shortened by 7 bases and J by 3 bases, with 24 bases between the two germline ends. This CDR3 contains 17 residues. Per the germline V gene, CDR1 is MDHEN and CDR2 is SYDVKM. From 5'RACE with constant-segment primers came TCR alpha and TCR beta cDNA libraries that carried sample barcodes and UMIs. TCRdb used MiXCR to reprocess the 5' RACE reads, holding one entry per CDR3 protein. Of around 450,000 distinct CDR3 sequences in the sample, approximately 24% were seen once. This sample was taken from a study of T-cell memory formation after mild COVID-19. Study results and limitations: Clones that contracted from day 15 to 85 were balanced CD4/CD8, while later expanders leaned CD4+.

Sequenced material: PBMCs or a T cell subset sorted from them (not recorded which). This clonotype was sampled from an adult woman who had mild COVID-19 (a few samples of this study predate the infection). Cell type and time point are not known. The chain has TRBV28 and TRBJ1-1; D possibly corresponds to TRBD1 (6 bases). CDR3 protein: CASTRSRWGQTYTEAFF. The CDR3 DNA follows: TGTGCCAGCACTCGCTCCCGGTGGGGACAAACTTACACTGAAGCTTTCTTT.